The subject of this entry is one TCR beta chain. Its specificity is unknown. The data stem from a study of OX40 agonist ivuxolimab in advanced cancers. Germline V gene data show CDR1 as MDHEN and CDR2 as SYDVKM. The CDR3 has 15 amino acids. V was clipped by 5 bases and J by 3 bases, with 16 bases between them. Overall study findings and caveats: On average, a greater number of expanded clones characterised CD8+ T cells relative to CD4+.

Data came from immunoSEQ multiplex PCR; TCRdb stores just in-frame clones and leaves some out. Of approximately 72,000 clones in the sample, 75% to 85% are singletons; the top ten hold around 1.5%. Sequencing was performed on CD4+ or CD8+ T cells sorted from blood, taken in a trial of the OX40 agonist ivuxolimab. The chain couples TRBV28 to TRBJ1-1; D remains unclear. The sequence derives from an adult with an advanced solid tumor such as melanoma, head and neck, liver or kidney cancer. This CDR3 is CASSPPGQGHTEAFF. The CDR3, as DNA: TGTGCCAGCAGTCCTCCGGGTCAAGGGCACACTGAAGCTTTCTTT.